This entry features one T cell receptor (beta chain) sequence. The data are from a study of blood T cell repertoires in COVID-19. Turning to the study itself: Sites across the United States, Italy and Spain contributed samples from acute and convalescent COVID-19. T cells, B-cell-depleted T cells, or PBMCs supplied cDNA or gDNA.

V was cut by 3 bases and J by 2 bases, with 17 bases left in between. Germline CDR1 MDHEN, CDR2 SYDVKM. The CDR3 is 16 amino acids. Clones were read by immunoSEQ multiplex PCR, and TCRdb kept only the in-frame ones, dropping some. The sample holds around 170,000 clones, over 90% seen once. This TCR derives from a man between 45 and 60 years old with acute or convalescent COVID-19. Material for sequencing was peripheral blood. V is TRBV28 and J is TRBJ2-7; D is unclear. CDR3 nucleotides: TGTGCCAGCAGTTTCCTTGAATCGAGTGGGCCCTACGAGCAGTACTTC. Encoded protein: CASSFLESSGPYEQYF. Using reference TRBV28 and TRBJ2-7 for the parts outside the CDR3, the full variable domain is DVKVTQSSRYLVKRTGEKVFLECVQDMDHENMFWYRQDPGLGLRLIYFSYDVKMKEKGDIPEGYSVSREKKERFSLILESASTNQTSMYLCASSFLESSGPYEQYFGPGTRLTVT.